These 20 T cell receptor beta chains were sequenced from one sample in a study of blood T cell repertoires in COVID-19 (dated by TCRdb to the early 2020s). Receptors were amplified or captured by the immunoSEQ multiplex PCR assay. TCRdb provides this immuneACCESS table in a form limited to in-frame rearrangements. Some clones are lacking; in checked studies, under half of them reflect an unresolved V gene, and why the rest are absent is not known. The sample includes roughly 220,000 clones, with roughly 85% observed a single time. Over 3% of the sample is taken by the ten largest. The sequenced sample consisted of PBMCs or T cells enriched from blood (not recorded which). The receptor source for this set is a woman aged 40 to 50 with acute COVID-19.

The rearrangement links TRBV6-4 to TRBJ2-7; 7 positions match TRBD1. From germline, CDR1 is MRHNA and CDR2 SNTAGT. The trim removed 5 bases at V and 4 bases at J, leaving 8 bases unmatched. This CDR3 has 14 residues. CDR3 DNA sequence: TGTGCCAGCAGTTTTCATTTACAGGGGTACGAGCAGTACGTC. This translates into CASSFHLQGYEQYV.

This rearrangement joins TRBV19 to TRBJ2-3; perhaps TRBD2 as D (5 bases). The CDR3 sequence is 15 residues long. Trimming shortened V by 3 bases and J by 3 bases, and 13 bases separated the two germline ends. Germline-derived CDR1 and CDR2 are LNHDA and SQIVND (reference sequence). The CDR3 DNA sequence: TGTGCCAGTAGTATTATGGGGAGTCGGACAGATACGCAGTATTTT. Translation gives CASSIMGSRTDTQYF.

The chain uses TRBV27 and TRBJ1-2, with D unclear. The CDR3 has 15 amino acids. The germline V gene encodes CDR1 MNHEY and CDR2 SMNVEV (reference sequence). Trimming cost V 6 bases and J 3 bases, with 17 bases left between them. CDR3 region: CASRLGVGGYYGYTF. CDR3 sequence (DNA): TGTGCCAGCAGGCTTGGAGTAGGCGGTTACTATGGCTACACCTTC.

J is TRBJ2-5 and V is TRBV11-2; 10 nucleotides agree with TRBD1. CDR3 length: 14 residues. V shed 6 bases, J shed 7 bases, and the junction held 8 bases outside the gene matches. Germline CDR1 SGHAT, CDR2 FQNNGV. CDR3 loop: CASSQTGTGVTQYF. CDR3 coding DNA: TGTGCCAGCAGTCAGACCGGGACAGGGGTGACCCAGTACTTC.

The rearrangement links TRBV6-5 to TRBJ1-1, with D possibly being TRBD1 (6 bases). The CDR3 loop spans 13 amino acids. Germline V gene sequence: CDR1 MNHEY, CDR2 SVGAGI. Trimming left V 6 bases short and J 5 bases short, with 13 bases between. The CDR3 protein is CASSKIQGTEAFF. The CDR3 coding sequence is TGTGCCAGCAGCAAGATACAGGGAACTGAAGCTTTCTTT.

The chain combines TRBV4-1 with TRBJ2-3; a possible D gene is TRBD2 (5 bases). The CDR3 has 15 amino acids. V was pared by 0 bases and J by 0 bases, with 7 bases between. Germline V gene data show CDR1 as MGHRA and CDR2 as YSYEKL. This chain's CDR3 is CASSQEGASTDTQYF. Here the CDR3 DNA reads TGCGCCAGCAGCCAAGAGGGAGCTAGCACAGATACGCAGTATTTT.

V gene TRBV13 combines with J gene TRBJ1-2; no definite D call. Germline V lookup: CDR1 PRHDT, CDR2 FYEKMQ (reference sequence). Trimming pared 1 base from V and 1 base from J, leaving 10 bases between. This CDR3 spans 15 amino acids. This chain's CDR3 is CASSLAHSFNYGYTF. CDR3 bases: TGTGCCAGCAGCTTAGCGCACAGCTTTAACTATGGCTACACCTTC.

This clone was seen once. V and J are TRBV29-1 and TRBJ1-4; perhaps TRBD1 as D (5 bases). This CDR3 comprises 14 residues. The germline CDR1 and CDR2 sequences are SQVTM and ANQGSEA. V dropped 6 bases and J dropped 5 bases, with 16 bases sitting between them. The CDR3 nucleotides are TGCAGCGTCCTCTTGGGGGGGTTGAATGAAAAACTGTTTTTT. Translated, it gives CSVLLGGLNEKLFF. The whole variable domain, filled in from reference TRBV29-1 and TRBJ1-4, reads SAVISQKPSRDICQRGTSLTIQCQVDSQVTMMFWYRQQPGQSLTLIATANQGSEATYESGFVIDKFPISRPNLTFSTLTVSNMSPEDSSIYLCSVLLGGLNEKLFFGSGTQLSVL.

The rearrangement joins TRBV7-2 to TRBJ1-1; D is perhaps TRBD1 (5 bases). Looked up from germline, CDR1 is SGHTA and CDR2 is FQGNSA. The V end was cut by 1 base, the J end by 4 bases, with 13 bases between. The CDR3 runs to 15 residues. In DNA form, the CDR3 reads TGTGCCAGCAGCTTAGATCCCCAGGGAGGCACTGAAGCTTTCTTT. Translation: CASSLDPQGGTEAFF.

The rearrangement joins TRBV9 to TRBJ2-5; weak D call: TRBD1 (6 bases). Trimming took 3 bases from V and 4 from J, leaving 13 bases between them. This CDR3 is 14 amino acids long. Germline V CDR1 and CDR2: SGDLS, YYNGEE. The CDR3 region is CASSAWGLGETQYF. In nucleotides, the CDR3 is TGTGCCAGCAGCGCCTGGGGGCTTGGAGAGACCCAGTACTTC.

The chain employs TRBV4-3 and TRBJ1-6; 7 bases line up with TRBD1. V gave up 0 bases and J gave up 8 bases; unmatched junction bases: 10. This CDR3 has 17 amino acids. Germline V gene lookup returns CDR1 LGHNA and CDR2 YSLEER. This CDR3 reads CASSQDPSDRADSPLHF. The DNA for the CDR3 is TGCGCCAGCAGCCAAGATCCCTCCGACAGGGCGGATTCACCCCTCCACTTT.

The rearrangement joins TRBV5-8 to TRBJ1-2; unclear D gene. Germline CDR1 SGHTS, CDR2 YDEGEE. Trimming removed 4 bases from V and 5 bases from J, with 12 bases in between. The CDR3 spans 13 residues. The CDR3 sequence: CASSLTSPYGYTF. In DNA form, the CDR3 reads TGTGCCAGCAGCCTTACATCCCCATATGGCTACACCTTC.

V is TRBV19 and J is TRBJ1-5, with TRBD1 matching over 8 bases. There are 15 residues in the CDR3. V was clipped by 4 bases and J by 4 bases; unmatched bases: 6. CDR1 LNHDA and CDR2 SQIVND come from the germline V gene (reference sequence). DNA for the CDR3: TGTGCCAGTAGTAACGACAGGGGCCCAAATCAGCCCCAGCATTTT. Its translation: CASSNDRGPNQPQHF.

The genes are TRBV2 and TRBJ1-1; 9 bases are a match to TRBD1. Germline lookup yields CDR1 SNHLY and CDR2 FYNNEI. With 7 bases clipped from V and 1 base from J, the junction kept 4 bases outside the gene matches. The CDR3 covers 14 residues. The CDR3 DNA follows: TGTGCCAGCACTCCGGGACAGGGGAACACTGAAGCTTTCTTT. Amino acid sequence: CASTPGQGNTEAFF.

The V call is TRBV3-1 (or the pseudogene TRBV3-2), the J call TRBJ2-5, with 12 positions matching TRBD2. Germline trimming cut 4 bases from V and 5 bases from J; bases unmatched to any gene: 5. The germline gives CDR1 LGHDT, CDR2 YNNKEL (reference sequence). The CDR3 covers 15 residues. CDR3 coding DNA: TGTGCCAGCAGCCTCCTAGCGGGGGGGCCGGAGACCCAGTACTTC. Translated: CASSLLAGGPETQYF.

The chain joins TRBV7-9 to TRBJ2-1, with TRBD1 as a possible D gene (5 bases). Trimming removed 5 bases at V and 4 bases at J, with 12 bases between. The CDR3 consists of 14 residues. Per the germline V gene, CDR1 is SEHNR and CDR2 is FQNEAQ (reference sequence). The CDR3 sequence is CASSPRQSYNEQFF. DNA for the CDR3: TGTGCCAGCAGCCCCAGACAGAGTTACAATGAGCAGTTCTTC.

The CDR3 region is CASSFRGGGYTGELFF. CDR3 sequence (DNA): TGTGCCAGCAGTTTTCGCGGGGGGGGTTACACCGGGGAGCTGTTTTTT. The chain uses TRBV6-2 or TRBV6-3 and TRBJ2-2; 9 nucleotides line up with TRBD2. The CDR3 contains 16 residues. V trimming: 4 bases; J trimming: 3 bases; junction bases outside the gene matches: 6. The germline V gene encodes CDR1 MNHEY and CDR2 SVGEGT.

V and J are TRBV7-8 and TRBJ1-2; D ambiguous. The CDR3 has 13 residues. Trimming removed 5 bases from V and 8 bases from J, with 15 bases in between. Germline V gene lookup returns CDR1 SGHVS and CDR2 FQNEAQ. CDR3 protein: CASSRAGLEGYTF. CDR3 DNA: TGTGCCAGCAGCCGGGCTGGCCTCGAAGGCTACACCTTC.

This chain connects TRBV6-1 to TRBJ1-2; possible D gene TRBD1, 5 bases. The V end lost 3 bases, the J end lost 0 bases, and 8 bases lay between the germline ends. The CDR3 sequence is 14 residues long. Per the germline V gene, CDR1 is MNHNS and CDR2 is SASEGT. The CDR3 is CASSENRPNYGYTF. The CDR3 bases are TGTGCCAGCAGTGAGAACAGGCCTAACTATGGCTACACCTTC.

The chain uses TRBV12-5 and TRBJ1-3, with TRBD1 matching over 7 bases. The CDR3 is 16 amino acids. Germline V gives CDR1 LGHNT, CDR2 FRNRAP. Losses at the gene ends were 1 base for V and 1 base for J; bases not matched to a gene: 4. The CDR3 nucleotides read TGTGCTAGTGGTTTGGCAACAGGGGTATCTGGAAACACCATATATTTT. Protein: CASGLATGVSGNTIYF.